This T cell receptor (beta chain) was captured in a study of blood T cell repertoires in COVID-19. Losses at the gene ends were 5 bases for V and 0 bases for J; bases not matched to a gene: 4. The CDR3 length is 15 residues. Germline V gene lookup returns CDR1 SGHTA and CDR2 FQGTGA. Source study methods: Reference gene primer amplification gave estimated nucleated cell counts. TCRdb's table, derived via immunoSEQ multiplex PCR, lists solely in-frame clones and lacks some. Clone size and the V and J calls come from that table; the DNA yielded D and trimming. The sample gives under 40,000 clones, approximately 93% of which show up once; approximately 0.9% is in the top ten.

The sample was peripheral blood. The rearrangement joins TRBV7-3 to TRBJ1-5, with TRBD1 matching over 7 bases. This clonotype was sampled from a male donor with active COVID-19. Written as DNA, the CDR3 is TGTGCCAGCAGCGTACAGGGGTATAGCAATCAGCCCCAGCATTTT. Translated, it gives CASSVQGYSNQPQHF. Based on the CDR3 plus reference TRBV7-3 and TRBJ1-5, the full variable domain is GAGVSQTPSNKVTEKGKYVELRCDPISGHTALYWYRQSLGQGPEFLIYFQGTGAADDSGLPNDRFFAVRPEGSVSTLKIQRTERGDSAVYLCASSVQGYSNQPQHFGDGTRLSIL.